This T cell receptor (beta chain) was found in a study of post-analysis software for immune sequencing data (dated by TCRdb to about 2015). Regarding the complete study: The recorded disease courses included relapsing-remitting, secondary progressive and progressive-relapsing multiple sclerosis, and some patients had no subtype annotation. The multiple sclerosis patient repertoires were compared with ten to eleven previously published healthy control repertoires from donors aged about 6 to 26 years. A subset of samples was prepared in parallel using single-end sample barcoding, then pooled and co-amplified after Illumina adapter ligation. On the study overall, not on this receptor specifically: Significantly lower normalized Chao1 diversity was found in multiple sclerosis patients than in controls, suggesting substantial peripheral T-cell clonal expansion. Several TRBV segments, including TRBV5-6, TRBV5-1 and TRBV20-1, were significantly more frequent in patients than controls. Strong co-clustering of samples prepared in the same batch was shown by direct clustering with F measure, prompting a batch-effect correction. The multiple sclerosis patient group was slightly younger than the control group.

V sheds 6 bases and J sheds 8 bases, leaving 19 bases between their ends. The CDR3 measures 14 amino acids from cysteine to phenylalanine. The DNA shown is the 42-base CDR3, in frame from base 1. CDR1 and CDR2 (MNHEY, SMNVEV) derive from the germline V gene (reference sequence). On this clonotype itself: Its antigen is unknown. Per-base quality was not reported, and no clone a single base away is much larger than it.

Receptor amplification or capture employed PCR. Sequencing relied on an Illumina HiSeq 2500. Unique molecular identifiers were incorporated into TCR beta cDNA libraries to reduce PCR and sequencing biases. Roughly 0.5 million cDNA molecules were obtained per 1 to 10 million input T cells, so each molecule approximated one T cell. The same protocol used for the earlier healthy control dataset was applied to prepare and sequence the patient libraries. Samples belonging to the same batch were prepared together, multiplexed and sequenced on a shared HiSeq lane. In the paper's pipeline: MIGEC was used to process the raw barcoded reads, and molecular identifier groups with only a single read were discarded before consensus assembly and CDR3 extraction. VDJtools was used for post-analysis of the clonotype tables, with diversity normalized by down-sampling every dataset to the smallest sample size. In repertoire overlap clustering, CDR3 amino acid sequences, but not nucleotide sequences, were matched to correct batch-related cross-sample contamination. The raw public data were reprocessed by TCRdb itself: fastp quality trimming at Q25, MiXCR clonotype calling, in-frame beta chains only. Entries that share a CDR3 protein sequence are merged under the most common genes and DNA. TCRdb, rather than the study authors, made the V and J calls. Present in this sample are fewer than 850,000 distinct CDR3 sequences, around 27% of which were seen just once. The biggest ten clones account for 0.56% of the sample.

TCR beta repertoires were profiled from peripheral blood of roughly twelve young patients with multiple sclerosis to demonstrate the VDJtools post-analysis software. The multiple sclerosis patients were children and adolescents between 6 and 15 years of age. This TCR was recovered from a girl aged 5-17 years with multiple sclerosis. This receptor chain uses TRBV27 and TRBJ1-2; the D gene is perhaps TRBD1, on 6 matching bases. The sequencing sample was made of blood. The CDR3 sequence is CASRSTGSSRGYTF. The nucleotides are TGTGCCAGCAGAAGCACAGGGTCCTCTCGGGGCTACACCTTC.